This T cell receptor (beta chain) is drawn from a study of blood T cells in healthy people across ages (dated by TCRdb to between 2014 and 2017). At the level of the whole study: In model experiments, template switching captured roughly one uniquely barcoded TCR beta cDNA molecule for every two T cells. The study measured age-related changes in TCR beta repertoire diversity using deep sequencing normalized with unique cDNA molecular identifiers. Donors were grouped into four age groups: young (average approximately 15 years), middle-aged (around 39), aged (over 55) and long-lived (just over 80). To avoid experimental bias, donors of different ages were randomly spread across the sequencing lanes. Using the same blood draw, the study looked at two additional independent replicas of 1 million unique cDNA reads for two donors, one aged 18 to 30 and the other aged 80 or older.

Study-wide findings and limitations: Bulk unsorted PBMC profiling prevented conclusive comparison of naive and antigen-experienced compartments. Estimates of total diversity from one million sequenced T cells were regarded as lower bounds and underestimates. Because the CMV infection status of the donors was unknown, age-related changes in expanded clonotypes may potentially have been confounded. Observed TCR beta diversity per million T cells fell roughly linearly with age, and a significant reduction was already apparent by age roughly 40. Observed TCR beta diversity correlated strongly with the percentage of naive T cells measured by flow cytometry. Compared with the aged group, more naive CD4+ T cells, fewer expanded clones and increased TCR diversity were shown by the long-lived group, suggesting age selection.

The donors were around 39 Caucasian individuals from Russia, aged roughly 6 to 95 years, who were systemically healthy. Ten milliliters of peripheral blood were collected from each donor into EDTA-treated Vacutainer tubes. Ficoll-Paque density-gradient centrifugation was used to isolate PBMCs, with at least 6 million per sample. Trizol reagent was used to extract total RNA from the PBMCs, yielding at least 5.5 micrograms per sample. The percentages of naive CD45RAhigh/CD27high T cells were determined by flow cytometry on a PBMC aliquot from every donor. As to this clonotype: Its target antigen remains unknown. Base quality data are lacking; no much larger clone is found one base away.

CDR3 length: 16 amino acids, cysteine to phenylalanine. Kept here is only the CDR3 DNA, which spans 48 bases and is read in frame from base 1. Trimming removed 6 bases from V and 11 bases from J; the gene matches leave 20 bases unexplained. The germline V gene encodes CDR1 DFQATT and CDR2 SNEGSKA (reference sequence). Library construction relied on 5' RACE. TCRdb names Illumina HiSeq 2500 as the instrument used. The second PCR ran for roughly 7 to 12 cycles and used a J-beta primer mix along with a sample-barcoded 5' primer. A template-switch 5' adaptor carrying 12 random nucleotides introduced a unique molecular identifier onto each TCR beta cDNA molecule. Each sample yielded at least 2.5 million CDR3-containing paired-end reads. The Mint cDNA synthesis kit, primed by a TRBC-specific oligonucleotide, was used to synthesize first-strand cDNA from all RNA. After uracil-DNA glycosylase treatment, a first 18-cycle PCR used universal primers M1SS and BC2_uni_R on all cDNA. Under the source paper's analysis protocol: Each sample was normalized by randomly selecting 1 million high-quality reads, each carrying a distinct molecular identifier. Reads with shared molecular identifiers were discarded instead of being binned into consensus sequences. CDR3 identification, clonotype clustering and error correction used MiTCR with a Q25 quality threshold and the strictest error-elimination algorithm. Lower-bound total TCR beta diversity was estimated with a nonparametric unseen species model using Euler transformation. The public reads were run again by TCRdb, first through fastp at Q25 and then through MiXCR, and only productive beta chains were kept. Rows matching on CDR3 protein sequence are summarized as one entry with the most common DNA and genes. These V and J calls are TCRdb output, not the study's own analysis. Here the sample has roughly 2 million distinct CDR3 sequences; about 50% occur a single time. The ten most abundant clones make up 2.1% of the sample.

The clonotype originates from a woman in her thirties or forties in good health. Source material: blood. The rearranged chain carries TRBV20-1 and TRBJ2-4, with 9 central nucleotides matching TRBD1. The DNA sequence reads TGCAGTGCCATTCCGGGACAGGGCAGAAAAAACAAAGTTCAGTACTTC. It encodes CSAIPGQGRKNKVQYF.